One sample yielded the 18 T cell receptor beta chains listed below, sequenced in a study of blood T cell repertoires in COVID-19. Method: immunoSEQ multiplex PCR; TCRdb's copy keeps in-frame clones and lacks some. This table has 40,000 to 55,000 clones, roughly four fifths appearing once. Sequencing used peripheral blood. The receptors stem from a human donor in a cohort sampled during active COVID-19.

CDR3 in amino acids: CAWKRPNEKLFF. The DNA for the CDR3 is TGTGCCTGGAAGAGGCCTAATGAAAAACTGTTTTTT. The rearrangement joins TRBV30 to TRBJ1-4; D remains unclear. The CDR3 is 12 amino acids. The V and J ends lost 4 bases and 3 bases respectively, with 6 bases between them. The germline V gene encodes CDR1 GTSNPN and CDR2 SVGIG (reference sequence).

V and J are TRBV19 and TRBJ1-1, with D maybe TRBD1 (5 bases). V lost 6 bases, J lost 0 bases, and 11 bases lay in between. The CDR3 contains 14 residues. The germline V gene encodes CDR1 LNHDA and CDR2 SQIVND (reference sequence). The CDR3 sequence is CASRGEGMNTEAFF. DNA of the CDR3: TGTGCCAGTAGAGGGGAGGGCATGAACACTGAAGCTTTCTTT.

The chain employs TRBV6-1 and TRBJ2-2; 7 nucleotides line up with TRBD1. Trimming removed 2 bases from V and 5 bases from J; junction bases left unmatched: 8. The CDR3 runs to 16 residues. Germline lookup yields CDR1 MNHNS and CDR2 SASEGT. The CDR3 DNA reads TGTGCCAGCAGTGAAAATTCCGGGACAGCAACCGGGGAGCTGTTTTTT. This translates into CASSENSGTATGELFF.

The genes are TRBV5-1 and TRBJ1-1; 12 bases match TRBD1. The V gene's germline CDR1 is SGHRS and CDR2 YFSETQ. This CDR3 region has 16 residues. V shed 4 bases, J shed 11 bases, and the junction held 15 bases outside the gene matches. The CDR3 DNA reads TGCGCCAGCAGCGGAACTCCGGGACAGGGGGCTAGAACGGCTTTCTTT. Translated: CASSGTPGQGARTAFF.

This chain joins TRBV25-1 and TRBJ2-1, with TRBD2 matching over 12 bases. The CDR3 spans 13 residues. The V gene end was trimmed by 8 bases and the J gene end by 4 bases; junction bases not matched to a gene: 0. Germline loops: CDR1 MGHDK, CDR2 SYGVNS. The CDR3 bases are TGTGCCAGCGGACTAGCGGGGTACAATGAGCAGTTCTTC. This codes for CASGLAGYNEQFF.

The chain recombines TRBV7-6 with TRBJ2-1, with 12 positions matching TRBD2. The germline V gene encodes CDR1 SGHVS and CDR2 FNYEAQ. CDR3 length: 16 amino acids. Germline trimming cut 6 bases from V and 8 bases from J; bases unmatched to any gene: 11. The CDR3: CASSSLAGGLYDEQFF. Here the CDR3 DNA reads TGTGCCAGCAGTTCCCTAGCGGGAGGGCTTTACGATGAGCAGTTCTTC.

The rearrangement uses TRBV10-1 and TRBJ2-2; 10 bases map to TRBD2. The V and J ends lost 3 bases and 5 bases, in that order; junction bases with no gene match: 9. The CDR3 contains 17 residues. Per the germline V gene, CDR1 is WNHNN and CDR2 is SYGVQD (reference sequence). CDR3 coding DNA: TGCGCCAGCAGTGAAAGGAGTCTAGCGGGAGCTACCGGGGAGCTGTTTTTT. This translates into CASSERSLAGATGELFF.

This chain uses TRBV9 with TRBJ2-5; 8 positions match TRBD2. The CDR3 contains 14 residues. Losses at the gene ends were 3 bases for V and 1 base for J; bases not matched to a gene: 2. Germline lookup yields CDR1 SGDLS and CDR2 YYNGEE. CDR3 in amino acids: CASSAGLAQETQYF. The CDR3 nucleotides read TGTGCCAGCAGCGCCGGACTAGCCCAAGAGACCCAGTACTTC.

The chain couples TRBV19 to TRBJ2-3; 14 bases agree with TRBD2. Germline CDR1 reads LNHDA; CDR2 reads SQIVND (reference sequence). This CDR3 comprises 16 residues. The V segment lost 4 bases and the J segment 7 bases; nucleotides outside the gene matches: 7. DNA for the CDR3: TGTGCCAGTAGTAACTCGGGACTAGCGGGAGACAATACGCAGTATTTT. Protein sequence: CASSNSGLAGDNTQYF.

This chain links TRBV14 with TRBJ2-3; 7 bases are a match to TRBD1. Germline-derived CDR1 and CDR2 are SGHDN and FVKESK. After removal of 4 bases from V and 0 bases from J, the junction contained 7 bases not matched to a gene. The CDR3 extends over 16 amino acids. CDR3 residues: CASSPGQALSTDTQYF. In DNA, the CDR3 is TGTGCCAGCAGCCCCGGACAGGCCCTTAGCACAGATACGCAGTATTTT.

The chain is built from TRBV19 and TRBJ2-3; TRBD2 matches at 9 bases. This CDR3 has 15 amino acids. Germline V CDR1 and CDR2: LNHDA, SQIVND (reference sequence). V trimming: 9 bases; J trimming: 3 bases; junction bases outside the gene matches: 10. CDR3 protein: CASRRLAVGTDTQYF. The CDR3 coding sequence is TGTGCCAGCCGTAGACTAGCGGTCGGTACAGATACGCAGTATTTT.

This clone was detected a few times. This chain joins TRBV29-1 and TRBJ2-5; 9 nucleotides match TRBD2. The J segment lost 5 bases and the V segment lost 7 bases, leaving 8 bases of the junction unmatched. This CDR3 region has 13 residues. Germline assignment: CDR1 SQVTM and CDR2 ANQGSEA. CDR3: CSAAGGDRETQYF. The CDR3 DNA sequence: TGCAGCGCCGCGGGGGGGGATAGGGAGACCCAGTACTTC.

The chain couples TRBV2 to TRBJ2-1; 7 bases align to TRBD2. Germline V gene lookup returns CDR1 SNHLY and CDR2 FYNNEI. This CDR3 is 14 amino acids long. After removal of 10 bases from V and 0 bases from J, the junction contained 6 bases not matched to a gene. In nucleotides, the CDR3 is TGTGCCAACGTAGCGGGTGGCTCCTACAATGAGCAGTTCTTC. Its translation: CANVAGGSYNEQFF.

The chain carries TRBV5-1 and TRBJ2-3, with unresolved D. The CDR3 is 12 residues long. The germline gives CDR1 SGHRS, CDR2 YFSETQ. V was clipped by 1 base and J by 3 bases, with 3 bases between them. As DNA, the CDR3 is TGCGCCAGCAGCTTGCGGACAGATACGCAGTATTTT. It is translated as CASSLRTDTQYF.

The chain carries TRBV13 and TRBJ2-1, with D possibly TRBD2 on 6 matching bases. This CDR3 region has 14 residues. Looked up from germline, CDR1 is PRHDT and CDR2 is FYEKMQ (reference sequence). Trimming left V 5 bases short and J 5 bases short, with 13 bases between. CDR3 loop: CASSLDYYNNEQFF. CDR3 in DNA: TGTGCCAGCAGCCTGGACTATTATAACAATGAGCAGTTCTTC.

The genes are TRBV2 and TRBJ2-1; 9 bases map to TRBD2. V lost 6 bases to trimming and J lost 4 bases; unmatched junction nucleotides: 7. Per germline, CDR1 SNHLY and CDR2 FYNNEI. This CDR3 spans 15 amino acids. CDR3 loop: CASRPQREAYNEQFF. The CDR3 DNA reads as TGTGCCAGCAGACCCCAGCGGGAGGCATACAATGAGCAGTTCTTC.

The gene calls are TRBV6-6 and TRBJ1-1; D possibly corresponds to TRBD1 (5 bases). The V end was cut by 8 bases, the J end by 3 bases, with 19 bases between. The germline CDR1 and CDR2 sequences are MNHNY and SVGAGI (reference sequence). There are 15 residues in the CDR3. The CDR3 protein is CASLEGLPWDTEAFF. The CDR3 nucleotides are TGTGCCAGCCTGGAGGGGCTCCCTTGGGACACTGAAGCTTTCTTT.

CDR3 in amino acids: CASSYFSSGNTIYF. The DNA of the CDR3 is TGTGCCAGCAGTTACTTCAGCTCTGGAAACACCATATATTTT. The V and J genes are TRBV6-6 and TRBJ1-3; no reliable D call. Trimming stripped 1 base from V and 0 bases from J, with 4 bases between. This CDR3 contains 14 residues. Per the germline V gene, CDR1 is MNHNY and CDR2 is SVGAGI (reference sequence).